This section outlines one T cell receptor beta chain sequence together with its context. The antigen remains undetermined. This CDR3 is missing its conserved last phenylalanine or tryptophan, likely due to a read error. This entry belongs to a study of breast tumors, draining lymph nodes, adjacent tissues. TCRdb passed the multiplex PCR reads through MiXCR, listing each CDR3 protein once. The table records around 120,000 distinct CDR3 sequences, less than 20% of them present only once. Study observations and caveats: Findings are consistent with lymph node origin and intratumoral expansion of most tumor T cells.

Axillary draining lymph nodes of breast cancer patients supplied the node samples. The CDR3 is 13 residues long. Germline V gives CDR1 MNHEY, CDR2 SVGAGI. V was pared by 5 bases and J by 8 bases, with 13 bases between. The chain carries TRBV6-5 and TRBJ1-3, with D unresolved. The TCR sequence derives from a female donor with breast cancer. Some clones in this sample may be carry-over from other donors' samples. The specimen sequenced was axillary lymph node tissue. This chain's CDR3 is CASSESGSYTIYL. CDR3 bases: TGTGCCAGCAGTGAATCCGGCTCTTACACCATATATCTT.